The rows below give T cell receptor beta chains drawn from one sample of a study of T cell repertoires in aging, cancer and after chemotherapy. In TCRdb, the multiplex PCR reads were re-called with MiXCR into one record per CDR3 protein. The profile shows about 630 distinct CDR3 sequences, 26% of them singletons. Sequencing was performed on blood. The receptors derive from a human donor with a solid tumor. The CDR3 runs from the conserved cysteine through the conserved F or W. D genes are given only for firm matches. Each size is how often the clone was seen (once, few, many) or a class if it is expanded.

clone size	V gene	J gene	D gene	CDR3 protein	CDR3 DNA
large	TRBV7-6	TRBJ2-5	-	CASSLAGGGETQYF	TGTGCCAGCAGCTTGGCAGGTGGGGGGGAGACCCAGTACTTC
few	TRBV4-2	TRBJ2-7	-	CASSQVLGAEQYF	TGTGCCAGCAGCCAAGTTTTGGGGGCCGAGCAGTACTTC